This T cell receptor (beta chain) emerged from a study of vaccination effects on CD4 cells after COVID-19. Study findings and constraints: Within healthy vaccinees, only 1 of 255 vaccine-induced clones displayed cross-reactivity with common cold coronaviruses.

With regard to this clone: Its target is not known.

When less than 11 days of culture had elapsed, CD4+ T cells were isolated. Trimming removed 5 bases from V and 7 bases from J; junction bases left unmatched: 5. There are 14 residues in the CDR3. CDR1 is SGHNT and CDR2 is YYREEE in the germline V gene (reference sequence). Profiled with immunoSEQ multiplex PCR; TCRdb holds only in-frame clones, not every one. The data show more than 45,000 clones, with 60% to 85% seen just once and approximately 3% held by the top ten. The chain has TRBV5-4 and TRBJ1-6; 8 bases map to TRBD1. The input for sequencing was CD4+ T cells from PBMCs cultured without peptide, taken before COVID-19 vaccination. The sequence came from a human donor who received a COVID-19 vaccine. The CDR3 loop reads CASSSRTGNSPLHF. DNA of the CDR3: TGTGCCAGCAGTTCCAGGACAGGGAATTCACCCCTCCACTTT.